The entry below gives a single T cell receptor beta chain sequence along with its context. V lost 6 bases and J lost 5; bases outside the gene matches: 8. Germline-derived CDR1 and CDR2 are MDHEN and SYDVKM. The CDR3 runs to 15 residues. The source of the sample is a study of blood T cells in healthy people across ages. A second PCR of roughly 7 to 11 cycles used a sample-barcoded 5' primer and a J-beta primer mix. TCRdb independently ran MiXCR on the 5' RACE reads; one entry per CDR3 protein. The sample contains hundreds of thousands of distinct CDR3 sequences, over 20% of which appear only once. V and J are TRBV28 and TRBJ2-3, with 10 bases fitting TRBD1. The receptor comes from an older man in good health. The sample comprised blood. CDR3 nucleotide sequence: TGTGCCAGCAGCTCCGGGACAGGGGCGGGAGATACGCAGTATTTT. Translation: CASSSGTGAGDTQYF.